Each of the 5 T cell receptor beta chains below was sequenced from the same sample in a study of shared clonotypes between healthy human individuals (dated by TCRdb to the early 2020s). The protocol used for the library was the immunoSEQ multiplex PCR assay. TCRdb mirrors the immuneACCESS table, restricted to in-frame sequences. Some clones are absent from its copies; in checked studies, under half trace to an unresolved V gene, and the reason for the others is unknown. The sample table lists roughly 810,000 clones, 90% to 98% of them with a count of one. Under 0.25% of the sample rests with the top ten. For the CD8 naive samples, CD45RO-negative cells were positively selected for CCR7, yielding a CD45RA+CCR7+ population from which TemRA cells were excluded. The sequencing sample was made of naive CD8+ T cells sorted from blood. Taken with the paper, the label for cell subset or site translates to: CD45RA+CCR7+. These TCRs come from a man aged 30 to 39 in good health.

The genes are TRBV27 and TRBJ2-7; 11 bases fit TRBD1. This CDR3 is built from 13 residues. The J segment lost 6 bases and the V segment lost 7 bases, leaving 5 bases of the junction unmatched. CDR1 is MNHEY and CDR2 is SMNVEV in the germline V gene (reference sequence). The CDR3 sequence is CASMLDRGLEQYF. The CDR3 coding sequence is TGTGCCAGCATGTTGGACAGGGGGCTCGAGCAGTACTTC.

The chain employs TRBV7-2 and TRBJ2-7, with a possible D match to TRBD2 (6 bases). Germline V gene data show CDR1 as SGHTA and CDR2 as FQGNSA. Trimming stripped 5 bases from V and 4 bases from J, with 24 bases between. This CDR3 contains 17 residues. CDR3 coding DNA: TGTGCCAGCAGCCTAAATAGTCTAGGACTATCCACATACGAGCAGTACTTC. Translated, it gives CASSLNSLGLSTYEQYF.

The chain joins TRBV7-6 to TRBJ2-5, with TRBD1 as a possible D gene (6 bases). Germline V gene sequence: CDR1 SGHVS, CDR2 FNYEAQ. The CDR3 has 15 residues. Trimming took 5 bases from V and 1 from J, leaving 14 bases between them. CDR3 sequence reads: CASSQEWGPQETQYF. The CDR3 bases are TGTGCCAGCAGCCAAGAGTGGGGGCCCCAAGAGACCCAGTACTTC.

The V and J genes are TRBV14 and TRBJ2-1; tentatively, D is TRBD2 (5 bases). V was shortened by 1 base and J by 1 base, with 8 bases between the two germline ends. The length of the CDR3 is 15 residues. CDR1 is SGHDN, CDR2 FVKESK, per germline. The CDR3 region is CASSQGTASYNEQFF. In DNA, the CDR3 is TGTGCCAGCAGCCAAGGGACTGCTTCCTACAATGAGCAGTTCTTC.

As DNA, the CDR3 is TGTGCCAGCAGTTTAATCACAGTCACAGATACGCAGTATTTT. It specifies CASSLITVTDTQYF. The rearrangement joins TRBV28 to TRBJ2-3; D gene unclear. This CDR3 has 14 amino acids. V dropped 2 bases and J dropped 2 bases, with 8 bases sitting between them. Germline assignment: CDR1 MDHEN and CDR2 SYDVKM.